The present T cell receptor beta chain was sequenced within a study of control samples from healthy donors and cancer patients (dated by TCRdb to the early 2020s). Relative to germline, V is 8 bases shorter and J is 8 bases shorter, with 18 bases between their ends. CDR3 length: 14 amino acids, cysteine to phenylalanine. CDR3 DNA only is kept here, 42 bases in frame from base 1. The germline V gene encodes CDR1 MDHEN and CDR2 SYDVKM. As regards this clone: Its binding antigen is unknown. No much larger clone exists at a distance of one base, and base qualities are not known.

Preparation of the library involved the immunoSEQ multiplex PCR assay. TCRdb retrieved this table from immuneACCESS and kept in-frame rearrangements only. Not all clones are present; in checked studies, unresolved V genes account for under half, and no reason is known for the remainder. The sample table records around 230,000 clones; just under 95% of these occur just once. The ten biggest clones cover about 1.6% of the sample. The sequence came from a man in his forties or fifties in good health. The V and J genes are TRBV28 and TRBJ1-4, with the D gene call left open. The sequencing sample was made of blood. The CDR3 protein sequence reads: CASQLLEGGEKLFF. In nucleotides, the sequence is TGTGCCAGCCAACTTCTAGAGGGAGGCGAAAAACTGTTTTTT.